This TCR beta chain emerged from a study of T cell repertoires in cytomegalovirus infection. Study at large: Peptides in the study included HLA-C-restricted and HLA-B-restricted CMV epitopes. Through public TCR beta signatures, both CMV infection and matching HLA type were indicated. Broader study findings: Identification of carriers of CMV plus the relevant HLA was achieved through cumulative public TCR beta family frequency. In two of eight donors, the top clonotype was HLA-C-restricted CMV-specific.

This clonotype was seen repeatedly, ten times or more. Its matching antigen is unknown. Germline-derived CDR1 and CDR2 are MNHEY and SVGEGT. The ends were cut back, 2 bases at V and 0 bases at J, with 5 bases in the middle. The CDR3 extends over 14 amino acids. TCRdb re-called the reads through MiXCR, storing one row per CDR3 protein. This table holds more than 250,000 distinct CDR3 sequences, around 25% found once. This clonotype originated in a human donor in good health (CMV status not recorded). Some clones in this sample may be carry-over from other donors' samples. The material was cultured PBMCs, obtained from culture after CMV antigen stimulation. The chain employs TRBV6-2 or TRBV6-3 and TRBJ2-1; D gene uncertain. This CDR3 reads CASSYRISYNEQFF. Here the CDR3 DNA reads TGTGCCAGCAGTTACCGGATCTCCTACAATGAGCAGTTCTTC.